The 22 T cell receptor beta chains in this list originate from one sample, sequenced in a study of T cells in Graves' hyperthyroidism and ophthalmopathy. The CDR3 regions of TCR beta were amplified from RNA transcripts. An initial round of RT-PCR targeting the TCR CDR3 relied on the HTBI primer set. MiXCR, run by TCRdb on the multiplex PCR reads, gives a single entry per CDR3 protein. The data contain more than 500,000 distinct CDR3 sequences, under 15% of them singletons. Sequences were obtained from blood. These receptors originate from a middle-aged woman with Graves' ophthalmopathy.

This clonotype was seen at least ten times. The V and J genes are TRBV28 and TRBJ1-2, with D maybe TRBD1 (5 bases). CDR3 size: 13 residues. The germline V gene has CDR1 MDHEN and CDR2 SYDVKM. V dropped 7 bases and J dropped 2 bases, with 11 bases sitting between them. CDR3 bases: TGTGCCAGCAAAGGGACGGGGAACTATGGCTACACCTTC. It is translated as CASKGTGNYGYTF.

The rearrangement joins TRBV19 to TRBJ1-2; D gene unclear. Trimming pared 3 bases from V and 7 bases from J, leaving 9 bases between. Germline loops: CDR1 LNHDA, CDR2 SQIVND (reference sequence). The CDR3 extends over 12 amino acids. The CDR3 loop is CASSIGSGGYTF. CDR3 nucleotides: TGTGCCAGTAGTATTGGTTCTGGTGGCTACACCTTC.

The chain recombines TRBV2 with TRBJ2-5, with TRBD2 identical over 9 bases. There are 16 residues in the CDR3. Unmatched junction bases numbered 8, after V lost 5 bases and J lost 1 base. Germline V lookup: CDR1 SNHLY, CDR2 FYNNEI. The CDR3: CASSNEAGGFQETQYF. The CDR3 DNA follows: TGTGCCAGCAGTAATGAAGCGGGAGGATTCCAAGAGACCCAGTACTTC. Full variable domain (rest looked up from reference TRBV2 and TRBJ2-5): EPEVTQTPSHQVTQMGQEVILRCVPISNHLYFYWYRQILGQKVEFLVSFYNNEISEKSEIFDDQFSVERPDGSNFTLKIRSTKLEDSAMYFCASSNEAGGFQETQYFGPGTRLLVL.

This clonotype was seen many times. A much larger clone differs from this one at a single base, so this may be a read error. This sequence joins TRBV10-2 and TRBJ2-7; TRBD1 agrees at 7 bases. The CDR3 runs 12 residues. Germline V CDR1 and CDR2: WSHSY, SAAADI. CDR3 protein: CASEDRSYERYF. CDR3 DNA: TGCGCCAGCGAGGACAGGTCCTACGAGCGGTACTTC.

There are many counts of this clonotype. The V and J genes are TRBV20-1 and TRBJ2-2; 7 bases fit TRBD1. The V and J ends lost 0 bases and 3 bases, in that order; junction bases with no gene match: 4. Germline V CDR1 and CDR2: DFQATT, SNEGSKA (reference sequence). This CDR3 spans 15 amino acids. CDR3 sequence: CSARDGTADTGELFF. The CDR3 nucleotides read TGCAGTGCTAGAGATGGGACAGCGGACACCGGGGAGCTGTTTTTT.

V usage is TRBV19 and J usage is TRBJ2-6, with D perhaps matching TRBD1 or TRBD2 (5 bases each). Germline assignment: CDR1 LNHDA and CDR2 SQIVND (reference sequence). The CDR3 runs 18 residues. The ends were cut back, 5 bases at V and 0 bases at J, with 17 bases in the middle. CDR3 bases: TGTGCCAGTAGTCGTCATGGGGGTTCCAGCTCTGGGGCCAACGTCCTGACTTTC. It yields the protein CASSRHGGSSSGANVLTF.

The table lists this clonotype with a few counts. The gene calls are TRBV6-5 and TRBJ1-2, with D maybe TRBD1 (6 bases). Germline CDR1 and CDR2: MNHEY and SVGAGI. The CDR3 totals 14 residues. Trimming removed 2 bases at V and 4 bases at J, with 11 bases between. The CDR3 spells CASSYRGHGYGYTF. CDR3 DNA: TGTGCCAGCAGTTACCGGGGGCACGGCTATGGCTACACCTTC.

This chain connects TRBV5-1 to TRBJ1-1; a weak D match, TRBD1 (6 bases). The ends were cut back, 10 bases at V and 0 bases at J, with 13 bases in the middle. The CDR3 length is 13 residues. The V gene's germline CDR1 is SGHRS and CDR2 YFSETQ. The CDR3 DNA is TGCGCCGGGCGATCAGGGGTGAACACTGAAGCTTTCTTT. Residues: CAGRSGVNTEAFF.

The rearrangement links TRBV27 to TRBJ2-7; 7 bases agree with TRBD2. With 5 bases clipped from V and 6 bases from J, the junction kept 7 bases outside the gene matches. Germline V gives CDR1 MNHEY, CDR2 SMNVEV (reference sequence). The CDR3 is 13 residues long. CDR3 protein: CASSEAGPFEQYF. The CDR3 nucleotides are TGTGCCAGCAGTGAAGCGGGGCCTTTCGAGCAGTACTTC.

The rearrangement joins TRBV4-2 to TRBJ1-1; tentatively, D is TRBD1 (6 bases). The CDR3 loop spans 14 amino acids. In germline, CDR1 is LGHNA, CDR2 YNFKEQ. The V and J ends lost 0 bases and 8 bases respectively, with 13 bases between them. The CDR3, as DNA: TGTGCCAGCAGCCAAGATCGGGGGGCCAAGGAAGCTTTCTTT. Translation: CASSQDRGAKEAFF.

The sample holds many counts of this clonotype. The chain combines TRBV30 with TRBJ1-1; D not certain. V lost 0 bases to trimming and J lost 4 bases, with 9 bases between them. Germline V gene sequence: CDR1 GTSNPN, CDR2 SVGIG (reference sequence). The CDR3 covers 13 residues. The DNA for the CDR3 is TGTGCCTGGAGTGTCCAGTCCCTCACTGAAGCTTTCTTT. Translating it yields CAWSVQSLTEAFF.

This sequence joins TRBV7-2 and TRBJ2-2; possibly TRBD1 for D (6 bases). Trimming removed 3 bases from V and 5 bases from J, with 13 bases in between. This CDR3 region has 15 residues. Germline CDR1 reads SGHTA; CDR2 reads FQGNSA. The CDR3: CASSFNQGITGELFF. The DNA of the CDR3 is TGTGCCAGCAGCTTTAACCAGGGGATTACCGGGGAGCTGTTTTTT.

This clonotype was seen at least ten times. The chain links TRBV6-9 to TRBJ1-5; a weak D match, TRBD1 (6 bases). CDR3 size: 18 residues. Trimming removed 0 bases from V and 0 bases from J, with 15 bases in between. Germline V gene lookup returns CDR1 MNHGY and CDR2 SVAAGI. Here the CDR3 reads CASSYSGTDSYSNQPQHF. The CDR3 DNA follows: TGTGCCAGCAGTTATTCTGGGACGGACAGCTATAGCAATCAGCCCCAGCATTTT.

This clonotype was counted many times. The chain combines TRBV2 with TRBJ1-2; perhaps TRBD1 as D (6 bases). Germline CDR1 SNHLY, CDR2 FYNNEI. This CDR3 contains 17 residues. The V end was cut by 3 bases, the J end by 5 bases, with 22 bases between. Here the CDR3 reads CASSDWQGQESIYGYTF. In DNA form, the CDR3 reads TGTGCCAGCAGTGATTGGCAGGGACAAGAGTCGATTTATGGCTACACCTTC.

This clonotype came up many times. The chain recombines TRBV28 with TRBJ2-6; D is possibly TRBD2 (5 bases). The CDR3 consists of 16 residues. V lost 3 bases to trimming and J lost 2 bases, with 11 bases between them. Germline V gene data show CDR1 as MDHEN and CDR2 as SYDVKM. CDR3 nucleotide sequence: TGTGCCAGCAGTTTGTCCGGGATGCCTGGGGCCAACGTCCTGACTTTC. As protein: CASSLSGMPGANVLTF.

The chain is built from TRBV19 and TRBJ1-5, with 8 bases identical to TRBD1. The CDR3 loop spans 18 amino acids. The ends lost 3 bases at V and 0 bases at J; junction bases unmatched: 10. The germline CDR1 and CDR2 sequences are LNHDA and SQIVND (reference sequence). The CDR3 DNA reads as TGTGCCAGTAGTATTCCGGGCAGGGGGCCGTATAGCAATCAGCCCCAGCATTTT. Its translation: CASSIPGRGPYSNQPQHF.

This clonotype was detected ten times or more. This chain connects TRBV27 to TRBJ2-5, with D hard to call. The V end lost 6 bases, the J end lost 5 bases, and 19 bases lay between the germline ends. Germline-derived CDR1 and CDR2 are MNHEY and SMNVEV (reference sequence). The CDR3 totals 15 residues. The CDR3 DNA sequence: TGTGCCAGCAGAATCGACGAACTCGGAACGGAGACCCAGTACTTC. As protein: CASRIDELGTETQYF.

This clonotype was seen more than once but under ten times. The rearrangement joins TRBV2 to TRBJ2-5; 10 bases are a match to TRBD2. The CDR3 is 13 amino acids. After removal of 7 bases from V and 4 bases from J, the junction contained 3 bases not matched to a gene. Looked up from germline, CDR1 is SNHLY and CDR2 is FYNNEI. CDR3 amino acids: CASKLAGIETQYF. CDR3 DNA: TGTGCCAGCAAACTAGCGGGAATAGAGACCCAGTACTTC.

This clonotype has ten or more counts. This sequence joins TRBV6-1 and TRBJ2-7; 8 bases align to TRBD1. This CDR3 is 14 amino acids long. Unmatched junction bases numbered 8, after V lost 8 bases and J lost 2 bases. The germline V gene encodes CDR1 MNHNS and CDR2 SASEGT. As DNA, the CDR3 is TGTGCCAGCGGCAAGACAGGGGACCCCTACGAGCAGTACTTC. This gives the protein CASGKTGDPYEQYF.

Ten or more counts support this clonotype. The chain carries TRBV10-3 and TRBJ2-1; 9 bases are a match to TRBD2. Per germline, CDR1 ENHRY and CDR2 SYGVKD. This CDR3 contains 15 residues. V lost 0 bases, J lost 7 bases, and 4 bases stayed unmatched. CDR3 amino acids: CAISESFSGSNEQFF. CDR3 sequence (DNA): TGTGCCATCAGTGAGTCGTTTAGCGGGAGTAATGAGCAGTTCTTC.

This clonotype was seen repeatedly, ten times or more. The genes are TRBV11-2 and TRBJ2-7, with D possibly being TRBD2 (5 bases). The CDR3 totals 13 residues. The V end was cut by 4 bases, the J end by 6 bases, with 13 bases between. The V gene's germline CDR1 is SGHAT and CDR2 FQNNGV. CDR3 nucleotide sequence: TGTGCCAGCAGCTCCCTAGCTTATTCCGAGCAGTACTTC. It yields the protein CASSSLAYSEQYF. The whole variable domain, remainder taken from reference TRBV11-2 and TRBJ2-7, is EAGVAQSPRYKIIEKRQSVAFWCNPISGHATLYWYQQILGQGPKLLIQFQNNGVVDDSQLPKDRFSAERLKGVDSTLKIQPAKLEDSAVYLCASSSLAYSEQYFGPGTRLTVT.

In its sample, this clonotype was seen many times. Here the CDR3 reads CAISPDSSNTEAFF. The CDR3, as DNA: TGTGCCATCAGTCCCGACAGCTCGAACACTGAAGCTTTCTTT. The chain carries TRBV10-3 and TRBJ1-1; D is possibly TRBD1 (5 bases). Looked up from germline, CDR1 is ENHRY and CDR2 is SYGVKD. There are 14 residues in the CDR3. V was pared by 5 bases and J by 1 base, with 11 bases between.